This TCR beta chain derives from a study of T cells in Graves' hyperthyroidism and ophthalmopathy. Study results and limitations: Blood also showed most of the thyroid clonotypes that were expanded above 0.001. Ophthalmopathy could be told apart from stable hyperthyroidism with a 13 V-J model.

V dropped 3 bases and J dropped 2 bases, with 14 bases sitting between them. Germline V gives CDR1 PRHDT, CDR2 FYEKMQ (reference sequence). There are 15 residues in the CDR3. Exclusions: uncontrolled infection, other autoimmune disease, pregnancy, lactation. Diagnoses rested on clinical symptoms, serum thyroxine and TRAb, thyroid ultrasound and orbital computed tomography. TCR beta CDR3 region amplification was performed from RNA transcripts. First-round RT-PCR with HTBI primers amplified the TCR CDR3 region. TCRdb re-called the multiplex PCR reads through MiXCR, storing one row per CDR3 protein. The sample lists fewer than 350,000 distinct CDR3 sequences, 15% to 20% occurring once. This clonotype was counted between two and nine times. The antigen remains unidentified.

Sequencing used blood. The sequence was obtained from a woman in her forties with Graves' ophthalmopathy. The rearrangement joins TRBV13 to TRBJ2-7; possible D gene TRBD2, 6 bases. The DNA of the CDR3 is TGTGCCAGCAGCTTTTCCGGGACTGATACCTACGAGCAGTACTTC. As protein: CASSFSGTDTYEQYF.